The entry below describes one TCR beta chain. Participants reported their clinical history, and cohort assignment relied on those reports. The V end lost 4 bases, the J end lost 5 bases, and 17 bases lay between the germline ends. Germline-derived CDR1 and CDR2 are MNHEY and SMNVEV (reference sequence). This CDR3 has 15 amino acids. The method was immunoSEQ multiplex PCR; TCRdb's version includes in-frame clones alone and lacks a portion of them. The sample records about 220,000 clones, about 87% being singletons. The data belong to a study of blood T cell repertoires in COVID-19. The wider study: T cells, B-cell-depleted T cells, or PBMCs supplied cDNA or gDNA.

Source material: PBMCs or T cells enriched from blood (not recorded which). The chain employs TRBV27 and TRBJ1-1; possibly TRBD1 for D (6 bases). The source is a woman younger than 45 who had recovered from COVID-19. The DNA of the CDR3 is TGTGCCAGCAGTTCCGTCGCCAGGGGTTGGACTGAAGCTTTCTTT. Residues: CASSSVARGWTEAFF.